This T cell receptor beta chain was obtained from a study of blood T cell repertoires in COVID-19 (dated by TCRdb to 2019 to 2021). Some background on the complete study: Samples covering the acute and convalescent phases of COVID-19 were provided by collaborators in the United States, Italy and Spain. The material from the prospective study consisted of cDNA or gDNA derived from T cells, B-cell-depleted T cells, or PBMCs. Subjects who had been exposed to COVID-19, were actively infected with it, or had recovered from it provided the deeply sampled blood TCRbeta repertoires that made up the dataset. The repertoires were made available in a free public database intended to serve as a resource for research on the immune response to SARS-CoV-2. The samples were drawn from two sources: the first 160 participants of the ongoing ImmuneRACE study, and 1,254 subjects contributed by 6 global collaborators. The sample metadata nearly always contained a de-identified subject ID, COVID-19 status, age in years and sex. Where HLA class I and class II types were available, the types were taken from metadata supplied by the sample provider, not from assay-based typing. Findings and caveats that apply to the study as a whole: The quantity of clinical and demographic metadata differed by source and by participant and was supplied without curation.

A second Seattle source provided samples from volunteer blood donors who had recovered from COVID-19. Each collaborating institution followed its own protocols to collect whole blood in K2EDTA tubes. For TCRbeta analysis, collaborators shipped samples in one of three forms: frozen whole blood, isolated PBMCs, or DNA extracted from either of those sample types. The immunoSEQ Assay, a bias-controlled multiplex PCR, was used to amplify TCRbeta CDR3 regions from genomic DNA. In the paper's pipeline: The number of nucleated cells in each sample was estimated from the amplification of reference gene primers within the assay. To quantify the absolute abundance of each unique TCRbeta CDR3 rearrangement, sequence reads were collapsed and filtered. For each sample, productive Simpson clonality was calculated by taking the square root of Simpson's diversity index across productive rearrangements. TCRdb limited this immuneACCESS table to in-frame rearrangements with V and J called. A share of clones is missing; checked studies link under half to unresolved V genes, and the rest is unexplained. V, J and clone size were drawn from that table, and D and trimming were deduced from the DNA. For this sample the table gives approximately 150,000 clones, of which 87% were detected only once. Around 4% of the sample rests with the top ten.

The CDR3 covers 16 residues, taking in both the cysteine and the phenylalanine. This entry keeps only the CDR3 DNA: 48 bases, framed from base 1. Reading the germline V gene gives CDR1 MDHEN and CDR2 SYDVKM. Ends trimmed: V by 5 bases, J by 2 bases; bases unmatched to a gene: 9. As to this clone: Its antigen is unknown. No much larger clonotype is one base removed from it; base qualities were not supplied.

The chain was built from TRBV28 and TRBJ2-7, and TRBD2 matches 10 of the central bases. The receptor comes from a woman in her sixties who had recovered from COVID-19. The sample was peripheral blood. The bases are TGTGCCAGCAGTCCCGTAACTAGCGGGGAACCCTACGAGCAGTACTTC. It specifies CASSPVTSGEPYEQYF.